This T cell receptor beta chain was sequenced in a study of T cells in Graves' hyperthyroidism and ophthalmopathy. This clonotype was seen repeatedly, ten times or more. RNA transcripts yielded amplified TCR beta CDR3 regions. First-round RT-PCR of the TCR CDR3 relied on the HTBI primer set. MiXCR was run by TCRdb on the multiplex PCR reads, yielding one entry per CDR3 protein. The data contain 350,000 to 450,000 distinct CDR3 sequences, about an eighth of them seen just once; the ten biggest clones take up around 27%. Trimming cost V 5 bases and J 4 bases, with 17 bases left between them. CDR1 is MDHEN and CDR2 is SYDVKM in the germline V gene. CDR3 length equals 15 residues. Reasons for excluding patients were uncontrolled infection, other autoimmune disease, pregnancy or lactation.

Sample: blood. The J gene is TRBJ1-1, the V gene TRBV28, with D hard to call. The clonotype was recovered from a man aged 45 to 65 with Graves' ophthalmopathy. In DNA form, the CDR3 reads TGTGCCAGCAGTCTAACCGGACTCCTCTCCACTGAAGCTTTCTTT. It translates to CASSLTGLLSTEAFF.